This T cell receptor (beta chain) was identified in a study of blood T cells in healthy people across ages. Using a J-beta primer mix together with a sample-barcoded 5' primer, a second PCR was run for about 6 to 12 cycles. TCRdb reanalysed the 5' RACE reads using MiXCR and keeps one entry per CDR3 protein. The table records some 940,000 distinct CDR3 sequences, about 29% of them present only once. This CDR3 has 18 amino acids. V was clipped by 1 base and J by 5 bases; unmatched bases: 14. Germline V gene data show CDR1 as MGHRA and CDR2 as YSYEKL. This clonotype was observed many times. These data were also reused for a study on T cells of mothers and their children. Per that study: A few healthy Caucasian mothers, along with their six children, were the donors.

Specimen: blood. The chain combines TRBV4-1 with TRBJ2-7, with 10 positions matching TRBD2. This TCR was recovered from a woman aged 40 to 50 in good health. The DNA for the CDR3 is TGCGCCAGCAGCCAAGTTTGGCGCGCAAGCGGGGGGGCTAACGAGCAGTACTTC. It codes for CASSQVWRASGGANEQYF.